This T cell receptor beta chain was found in a study of cytomegalovirus exposure and HLA in healthy donors. The table lists this clone with a few counts. No antigen is known for it. Germline CDR1 is LNHDA and CDR2 is SQIVND (reference sequence). V was trimmed by 10 bases and J by 9 bases, leaving 15 bases between them. The CDR3 loop spans 11 amino acids. Broader study findings: The dataset shows that most TCR sequences were rare, while some public TCRs occurred in many donors. TCR beta chains numbering approximately 150 were designated cytomegalovirus-associated. Researchers reported that three CMV-associated chains were confirmed in vitro as CMV antigen-specific.

Some clones are missing from TCRdb's copy, which holds only in-frame ones; the method was immunoSEQ multiplex PCR. Of 170,000 or so clones in the sample, roughly four fifths were seen once. The donors were in the roughly 120-subject validation cohort; that cohort was separate from the roughly 700-subject first cohort. Source material: PBMCs. The V and J genes are TRBV19 and TRBJ1-2; a weak D match, TRBD1 (6 bases). The TCR comes from a woman under 30 in good health and CMV-seropositive. CDR3 amino acids: CATDGGASYTF. CDR3 bases: TGTGCCACCGATGGGGGGGCGAGCTACACCTTC.